This TCR beta chain was identified during a study of T cell repertoires in cytomegalovirus infection. This CDR3 has 14 residues. CDR1 MNHEY and CDR2 SMNVEV come from the germline V gene (reference sequence). The V end was cut by 0 bases, the J end by 8 bases, with 13 bases between. TCRdb processed the reads anew with MiXCR; each CDR3 protein has one entry. Of tens of thousands of distinct CDR3 sequences listed, about 20% are singletons. This clonotype came up many times. No antigen is known for it. This sample comprised CD8+ T cells from cultured PBMCs, obtained from culture after CMV antigen stimulation. The receptor was isolated from a human donor in good health (CMV status not recorded). Some clones in this sample may be carry-over from other donors' samples. The chain couples TRBV27 to TRBJ1-2, with TRBD1 as a possible D gene (5 bases). The CDR3 DNA sequence: TGTGCCAGCAGTTTATCGACGGGGTCAGGGGGCTACACCTTC. Its protein product is CASSLSTGSGGYTF.